This is a list of T cell receptor beta chains from one sample in a study of T cells expressing NK-cell markers. After re-calling the 5' RACE reads, TCRdb lists one entry per CDR3 protein, DNA absent. The sample's table shows roughly 450,000 distinct CDR3 sequences. The source material was blood T cells: a sorted CD56 or NKG2C T cell subset, CD4+ or CD8+ T cells, or bulk PBMC T cells (not recorded which). The receptors originated from a woman in her 50s in good health. Each CDR3 is given with its conserved first and last residue.

13,TRBV27,TRBJ1-1,CASSYTENTEAFF
17,TRBV25-1,TRBJ2-3,CASSELGGLAGGDTQYF
14,TRBV12-3/TRBV12-4,TRBJ2-1,CAVNRGPLYNEQFF
15,TRBV30,TRBJ2-5,CAWRERGRGEETQYF
13,TRBV20-1,TRBJ2-3,CSARGLYTDTQYF
16,TRBV30,TRBJ2-1,CAWTKGRGSRYNEQFF
13,TRBV6-1,TRBJ2-1,CASSVVTYNEQFF
16,TRBV4-2,TRBJ2-3,CASSQELAVTTDTQYF
15,TRBV18,TRBJ2-1,CASSPIVDGRREQFF
16,TRBV4-1,TRBJ2-2,CASSQIRAGNTGELFF
16,TRBV12-3/TRBV12-4,TRBJ2-1,CASSFATSGYHNEQFF
15,TRBV12-3/TRBV12-4,TRBJ2-1,CASSFDGLAINEQFF